This record covers a single T cell receptor beta chain. The antigen remains undetermined. This CDR3 is built from 13 residues. Trimming pared 7 bases from V and 1 base from J, leaving 13 bases between. In germline, CDR1 is DFQATT, CDR2 SNEGSKA (reference sequence). Combining a sample-barcoded 5' primer with a J-beta primer mix, a second PCR ran for about 7 to 11 cycles. Using its own MiXCR run on the 5' RACE reads, TCRdb lists one record per CDR3 protein. Among 700,000 to 1,000,000 distinct CDR3 sequences listed, around 43% were seen once. This sample stems from a study of blood T cells in healthy people across ages. Study-wide results and limits: Using unsorted PBMCs precluded a conclusive naive versus antigen-experienced comparison.

Sequenced input: blood. This chain connects TRBV20-1 to TRBJ1-2; D may be TRBD1 (6 bases). The source is a man aged 60 to 69 in good health. The CDR3 sequence: CSVRPGHNYGYTF. The CDR3 DNA reads as TGCAGTGTTCGACCGGGACATAACTATGGCTACACCTTC.